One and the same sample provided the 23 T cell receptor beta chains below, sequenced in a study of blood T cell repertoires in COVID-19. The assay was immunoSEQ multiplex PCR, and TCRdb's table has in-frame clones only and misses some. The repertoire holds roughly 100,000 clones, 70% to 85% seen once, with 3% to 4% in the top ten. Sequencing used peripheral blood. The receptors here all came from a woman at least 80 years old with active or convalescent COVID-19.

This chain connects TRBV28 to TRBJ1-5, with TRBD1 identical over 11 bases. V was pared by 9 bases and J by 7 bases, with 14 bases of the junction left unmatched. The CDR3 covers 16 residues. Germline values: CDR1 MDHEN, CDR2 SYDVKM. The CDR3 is CASGDPGQGGRQPQHF. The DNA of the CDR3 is TGTGCCAGTGGGGATCCGGGACAGGGGGGCCGGCAGCCCCAGCATTTT.

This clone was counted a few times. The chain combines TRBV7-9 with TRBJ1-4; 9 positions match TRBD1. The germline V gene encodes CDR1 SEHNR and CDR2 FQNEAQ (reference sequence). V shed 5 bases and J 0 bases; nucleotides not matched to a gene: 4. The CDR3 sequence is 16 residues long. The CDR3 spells CASSPRQGATNEKLFF. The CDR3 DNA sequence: TGTGCCAGCAGCCCGAGACAGGGGGCAACTAATGAAAAACTGTTTTTT.

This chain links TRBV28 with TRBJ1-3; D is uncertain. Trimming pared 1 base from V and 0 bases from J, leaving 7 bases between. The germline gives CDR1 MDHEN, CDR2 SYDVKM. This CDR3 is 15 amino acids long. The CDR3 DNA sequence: TGTGCCAGCAGTTTATTGGGCAACTCTGGAAACACCATATATTTT. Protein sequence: CASSLLGNSGNTIYF.

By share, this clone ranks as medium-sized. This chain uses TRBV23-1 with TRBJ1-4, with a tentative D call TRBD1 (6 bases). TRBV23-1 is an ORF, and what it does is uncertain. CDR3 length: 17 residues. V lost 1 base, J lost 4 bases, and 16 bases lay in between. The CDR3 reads CASSQYPLDRFNEKLFF. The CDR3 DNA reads TGCGCCAGCAGTCAATACCCCCTCGACAGGTTTAATGAAAAACTGTTTTTT.

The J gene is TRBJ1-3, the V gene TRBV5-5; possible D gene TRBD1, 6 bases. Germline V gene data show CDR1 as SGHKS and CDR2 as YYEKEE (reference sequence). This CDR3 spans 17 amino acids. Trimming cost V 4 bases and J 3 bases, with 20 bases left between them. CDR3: CASSPRTALFYGNTIYF. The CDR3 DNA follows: TGTGCCAGCAGCCCGCGGACAGCCCTTTTTTATGGAAACACCATATATTTT.

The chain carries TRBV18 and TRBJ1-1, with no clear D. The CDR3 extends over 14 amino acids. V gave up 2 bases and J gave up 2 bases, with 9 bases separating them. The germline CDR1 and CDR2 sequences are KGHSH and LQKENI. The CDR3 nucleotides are TGTGCCAGCTCACCAACTCGGGTAAACACTGAAGCTTTCTTT. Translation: CASSPTRVNTEAFF. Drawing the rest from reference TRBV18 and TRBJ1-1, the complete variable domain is NAGVMQNPRHLVRRRGQEARLRCSPMKGHSHVYWYRQLPEEGLKFMVYLQKENIIDESGMPKERFSAEFPKEGPSILRIQQVVRGDSAAYFCASSPTRVNTEAFFGQGTRLTVV.

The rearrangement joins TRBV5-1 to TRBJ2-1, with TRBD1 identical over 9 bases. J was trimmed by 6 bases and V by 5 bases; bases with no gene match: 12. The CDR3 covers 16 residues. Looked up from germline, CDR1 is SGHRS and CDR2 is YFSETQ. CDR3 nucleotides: TGCGCCAGCAGGTTGAGACCACAGGGGGCTATCAATGAGCAGTTCTTC. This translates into CASRLRPQGAINEQFF. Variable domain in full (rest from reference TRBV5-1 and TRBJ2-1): KAGVTQTPRYLIKTRGQQVTLSCSPISGHRSVSWYQQTPGQGLQFLFEYFSETQRNKGNFPGRFSGRQFSNSRSEMNVSTLELGDSALYLCASRLRPQGAINEQFFGPGTRLTVL.

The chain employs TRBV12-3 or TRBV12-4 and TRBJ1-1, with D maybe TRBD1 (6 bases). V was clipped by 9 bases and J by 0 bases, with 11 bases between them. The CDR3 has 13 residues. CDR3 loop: CASVTGLNTEAFF. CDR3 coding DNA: TGTGCCAGTGTAACAGGGCTGAACACTGAAGCTTTCTTT.

The CDR3 loop is CASSLGATGAPETQYF. The CDR3 bases are TGTGCCAGCAGCTTGGGAGCGACAGGGGCCCCAGAGACCCAGTACTTC. V usage is TRBV5-4 and J usage is TRBJ2-5; TRBD1 agrees at 8 bases. Looked up from germline, CDR1 is SGHNT and CDR2 is YYREEE (reference sequence). CDR3 length equals 16 residues. V gave up 0 bases and J gave up 4 bases; unmatched junction bases: 8.

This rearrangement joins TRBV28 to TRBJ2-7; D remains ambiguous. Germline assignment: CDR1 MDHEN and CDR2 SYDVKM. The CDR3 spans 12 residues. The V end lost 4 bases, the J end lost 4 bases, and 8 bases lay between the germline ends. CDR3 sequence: CASSSYLYEQYF. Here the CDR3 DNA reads TGTGCCAGCAGTTCTTACTTATACGAGCAGTACTTC.

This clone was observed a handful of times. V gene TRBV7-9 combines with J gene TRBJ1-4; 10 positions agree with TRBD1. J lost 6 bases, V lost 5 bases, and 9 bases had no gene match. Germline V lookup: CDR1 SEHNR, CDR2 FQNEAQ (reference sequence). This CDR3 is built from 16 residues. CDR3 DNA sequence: TGTGCCAGCAGCAAAACGACAGGGGGCGGGGATGAAAAACTGTTTTTT. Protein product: CASSKTTGGGDEKLFF.

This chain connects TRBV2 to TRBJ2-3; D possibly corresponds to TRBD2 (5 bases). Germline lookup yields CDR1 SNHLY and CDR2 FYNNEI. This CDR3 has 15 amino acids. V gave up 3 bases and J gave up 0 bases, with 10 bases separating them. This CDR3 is CASSDGLTSTDTQYF. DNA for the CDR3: TGTGCCAGCAGTGACGGACTCACCAGCACAGATACGCAGTATTTT. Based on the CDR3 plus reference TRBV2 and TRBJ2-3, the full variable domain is EPEVTQTPSHQVTQMGQEVILRCVPISNHLYFYWYRQILGQKVEFLVSFYNNEISEKSEIFDDQFSVERPDGSNFTLKIRSTKLEDSAMYFCASSDGLTSTDTQYFGPGTRLTVL.

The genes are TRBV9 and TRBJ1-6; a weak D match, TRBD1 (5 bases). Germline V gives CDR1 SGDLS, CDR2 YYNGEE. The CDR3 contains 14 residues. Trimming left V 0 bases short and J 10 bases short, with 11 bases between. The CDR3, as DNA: TGTGCCAGCAGCGTAGCCAGGGAGGGCTCACCCCTCCACTTT. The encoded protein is CASSVAREGSPLHF.

In nucleotides, the CDR3 is TGCGCCAGCAGCTCGGGGAGCAATCAGCCCCAGCATTTT. Translation gives CASSSGSNQPQHF. V and J are TRBV5-1 and TRBJ1-5; D is ambiguous. This CDR3 contains 13 residues. CDR1 is SGHRS and CDR2 is YFSETQ in the germline V gene. V lost 3 bases and J 1 base, leaving 5 bases between the germline ends.

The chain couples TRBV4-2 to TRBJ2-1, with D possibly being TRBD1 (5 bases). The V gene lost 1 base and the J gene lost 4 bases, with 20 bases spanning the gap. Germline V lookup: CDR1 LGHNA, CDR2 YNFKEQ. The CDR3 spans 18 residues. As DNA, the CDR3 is TGTGCCAGCAGCCAAGGATCGGCAGGGTTGGATAGGTACAATGAGCAGTTCTTC. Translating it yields CASSQGSAGLDRYNEQFF.

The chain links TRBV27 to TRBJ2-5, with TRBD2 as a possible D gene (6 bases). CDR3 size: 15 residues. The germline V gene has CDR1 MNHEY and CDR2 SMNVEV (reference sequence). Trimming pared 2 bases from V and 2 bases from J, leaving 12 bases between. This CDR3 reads CASSLRGGVQETQYF. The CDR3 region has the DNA TGTGCCAGCAGTTTAAGGGGCGGGGTACAAGAGACCCAGTACTTC.

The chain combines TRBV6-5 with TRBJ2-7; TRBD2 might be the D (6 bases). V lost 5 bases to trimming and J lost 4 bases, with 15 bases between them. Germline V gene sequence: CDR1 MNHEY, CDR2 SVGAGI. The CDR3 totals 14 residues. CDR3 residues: CASSSSGGIYEQYF. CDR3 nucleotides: TGTGCCAGCAGTAGTAGCGGAGGAATTTACGAGCAGTACTTC.

The CDR3 DNA follows: TGCAGCGTTGTCCCACGGTTGAACACTGAAGCTTTCTTT. Translation: CSVVPRLNTEAFF. V is TRBV29-1 and J is TRBJ1-1, with D uncertain. Germline V gene data show CDR1 as SQVTM and CDR2 as ANQGSEA. V gave up 4 bases and J gave up 0 bases, with 9 bases separating them. This CDR3 is 13 amino acids long.

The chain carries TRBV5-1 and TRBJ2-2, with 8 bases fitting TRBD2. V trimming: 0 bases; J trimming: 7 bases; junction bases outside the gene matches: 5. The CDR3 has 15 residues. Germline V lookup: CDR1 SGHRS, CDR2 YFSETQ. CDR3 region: CASSLAGGPIGELFF. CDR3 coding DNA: TGCGCCAGCAGCTTGGCGGGAGGGCCGATCGGGGAGCTGTTTTTT.

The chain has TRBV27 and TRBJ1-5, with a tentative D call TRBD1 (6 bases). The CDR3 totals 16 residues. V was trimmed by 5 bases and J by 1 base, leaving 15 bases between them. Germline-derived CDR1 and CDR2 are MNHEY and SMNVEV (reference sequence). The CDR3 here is CASSRILQGSNQPQHF. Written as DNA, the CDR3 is TGTGCCAGCAGTCGCATATTACAGGGCAGCAATCAGCCCCAGCATTTT.

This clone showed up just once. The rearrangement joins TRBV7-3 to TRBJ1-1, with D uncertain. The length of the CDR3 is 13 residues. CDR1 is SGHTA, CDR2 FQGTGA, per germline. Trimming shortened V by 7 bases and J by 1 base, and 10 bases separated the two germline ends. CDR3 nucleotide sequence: TGTGCCAGCACCACCGAGGGGAACACTGAAGCTTTCTTT. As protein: CASTTEGNTEAFF.

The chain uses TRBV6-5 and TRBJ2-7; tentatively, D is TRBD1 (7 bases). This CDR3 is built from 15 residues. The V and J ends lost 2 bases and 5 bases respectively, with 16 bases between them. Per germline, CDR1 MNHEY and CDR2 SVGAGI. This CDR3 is CASSYRGQEGHEQYF. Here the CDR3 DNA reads TGTGCCAGCAGTTACCGAGGACAGGAGGGGCACGAGCAGTACTTC.

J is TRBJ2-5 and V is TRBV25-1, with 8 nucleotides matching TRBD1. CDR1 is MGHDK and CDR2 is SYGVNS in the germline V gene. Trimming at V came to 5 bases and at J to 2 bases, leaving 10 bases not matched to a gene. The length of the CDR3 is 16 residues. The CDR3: CASSRTQGAHQETQYF. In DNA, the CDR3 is TGTGCCAGCAGTCGGACCCAGGGGGCCCATCAAGAGACCCAGTACTTC.